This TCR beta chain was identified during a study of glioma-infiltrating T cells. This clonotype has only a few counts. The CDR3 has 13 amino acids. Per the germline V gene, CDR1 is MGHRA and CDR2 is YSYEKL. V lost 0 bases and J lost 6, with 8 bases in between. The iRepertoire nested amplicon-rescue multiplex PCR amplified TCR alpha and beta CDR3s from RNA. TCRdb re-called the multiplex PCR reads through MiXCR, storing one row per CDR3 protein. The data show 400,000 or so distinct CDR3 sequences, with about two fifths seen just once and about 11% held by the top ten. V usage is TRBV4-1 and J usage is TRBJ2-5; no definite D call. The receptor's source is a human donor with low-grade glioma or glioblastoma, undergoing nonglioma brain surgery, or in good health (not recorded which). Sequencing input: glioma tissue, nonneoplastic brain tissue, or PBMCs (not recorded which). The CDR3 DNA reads TGCGCCAGCAGCCAAGAATATGTGAAGACCCAGTACTTC. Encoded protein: CASSQEYVKTQYF.